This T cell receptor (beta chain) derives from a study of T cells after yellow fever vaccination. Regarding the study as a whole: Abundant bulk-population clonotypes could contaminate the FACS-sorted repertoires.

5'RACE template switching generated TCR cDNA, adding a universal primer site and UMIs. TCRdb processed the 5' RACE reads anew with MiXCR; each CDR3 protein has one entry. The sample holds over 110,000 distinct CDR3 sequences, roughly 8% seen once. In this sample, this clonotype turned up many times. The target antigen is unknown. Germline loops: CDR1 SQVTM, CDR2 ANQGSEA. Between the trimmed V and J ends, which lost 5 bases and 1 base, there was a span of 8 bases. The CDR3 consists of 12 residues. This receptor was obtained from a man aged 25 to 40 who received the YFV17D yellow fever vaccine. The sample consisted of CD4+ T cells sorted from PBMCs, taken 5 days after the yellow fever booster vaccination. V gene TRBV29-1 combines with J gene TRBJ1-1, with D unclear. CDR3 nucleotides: TGCAGCGTTTCTCGCCAGAACACTGAAGCTTTCTTT. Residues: CSVSRQNTEAFF. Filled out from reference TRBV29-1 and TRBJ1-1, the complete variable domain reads SAVISQKPSRDICQRGTSLTIQCQVDSQVTMMFWYRQQPGQSLTLIATANQGSEATYESGFVIDKFPISRPNLTFSTLTVSNMSPEDSSIYLCSVSRQNTEAFFGQGTRLTVV.